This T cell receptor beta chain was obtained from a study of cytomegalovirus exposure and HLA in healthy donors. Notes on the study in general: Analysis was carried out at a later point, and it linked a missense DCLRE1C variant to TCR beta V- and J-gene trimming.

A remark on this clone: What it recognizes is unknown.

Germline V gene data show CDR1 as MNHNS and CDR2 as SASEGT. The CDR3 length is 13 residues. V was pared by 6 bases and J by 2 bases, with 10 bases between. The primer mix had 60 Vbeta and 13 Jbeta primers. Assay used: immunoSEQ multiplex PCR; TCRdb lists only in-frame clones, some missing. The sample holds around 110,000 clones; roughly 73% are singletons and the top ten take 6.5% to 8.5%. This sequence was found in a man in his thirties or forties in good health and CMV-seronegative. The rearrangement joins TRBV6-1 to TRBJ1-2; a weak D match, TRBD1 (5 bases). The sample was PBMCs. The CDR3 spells CASRPDSNYGYTF. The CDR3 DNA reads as TGTGCCAGCAGGCCCGACAGCAACTATGGCTACACCTTC.